This is a list of T cell receptor beta chains from one sample in a study of CD8 T cells in ankylosing spondylitis. TCRdb redid the calling of the 5' RACE reads with MiXCR, one entry per CDR3 protein. The data hold 130,000 or so distinct CDR3 sequences, with more than 6.5% observed a single time. The sample comprised blood, either unsorted or a sorted T cell fraction (not recorded which). These receptors were obtained from a male donor with ankylosing spondylitis or in good health (not recorded which). The CDR3 runs from the conserved cysteine through the conserved F or W. D genes are given only for firm matches. The listing skips clone size in some rows; elsewhere it reads once, few, many or a size class.

J gene | D gene | V gene | clone size | CDR3 DNA | CDR3 protein
TRBJ2-7 | TRBD1 | TRBV7-3 | many | TGTGCCAGCAGCTTAATGGCAGGGGGCCTTTACGAGCAGTACTTC | CASSLMAGGLYEQYF
TRBJ2-5 | . | TRBV28 | many | TGTGCCAGCACTCCTTCCAGAGCTCAAGAGACCCAGTACTTC | CASTPSRAQETQYF
TRBJ1-2 | . | TRBV29-1 | many | TGCAGCGTTCATGACTCCGGGGGATATGGCTACACCTTC | CSVHDSGGYGYTF
TRBJ2-5 | . | TRBV29-1 | many | TGCAGCGTCCTACGGCCCGGGGAGACCCAGTACTTC | CSVLRPGETQYF
TRBJ2-5 | TRBD1 | TRBV10-3 | many | TGTGCCACACTGCAGGGACAGGGCCAAGAGACCCAGTACTTC | CATLQGQGQETQYF
TRBJ2-5 | . | TRBV7-3 | . | TGTGCCAGCAGCTCATCAGGGAACCAAGAGACCCAGTACTTC | CASSSSGNQETQYF
TRBJ2-3 | TRBD2 | TRBV7-3 | many | TGTGCCAGCAGCTTAACTAGCGGGGGTCCAGATACGCAGTATTTT | CASSLTSGGPDTQYF
TRBJ1-2 | TRBD1 | TRBV20-1 | . | TGCAGTGCTAGAGAGGCAGGACAGGACACTTCCTATGGCTACACCTTC | CSAREAGQDTSYGYTF
TRBJ1-1 | . | TRBV5-1 | many | TGCGCCAGCAGCTTTATTCCGGGGGGGACTGAAGCTTTCTTT | CASSFIPGGTEAFF
TRBJ1-4 | . | TRBV12-5 | many | TGTGCTAGTGGCGTGACTACAACTAATGAAAAACTGTTTTTT | CASGVTTTNEKLFF
TRBJ1-1 | . | TRBV4-2 | . | TGTGCCAGCAGCCAAGGGGCAGGGTCGGACCCTGAAGCTTTCTTT | CASSQGAGSDPEAFF
TRBJ1-1 | . | TRBV5-1 | many | TGCGCCAGCAGCTTGGGGCCGGGGAACACTGAAGCTTTCTTT | CASSLGPGNTEAFF
TRBJ1-2 | . | TRBV29-1 | few | TGCAGCGTTGGCGGCGGGACTAACTATGGCTACACCTTC | CSVGGGTNYGYTF
TRBJ2-1 | . | TRBV29-1 | many | TGCAGCGTTGATGGCAGGGGCTACAATGAGCAGTTCTTC | CSVDGRGYNEQFF
TRBJ2-3 | . | TRBV20-1 | . | TGCAGTGCTTCCCCTCCCGAGTCCACGGGGGGCCAAGATACGCAGTATTTT | CSASPPESTGGQDTQYF
TRBJ1-5 | . | TRBV20-1 | many | TGCAGTGCTAGGGGGTTGGGTCAGCCCCAGCATTTT | CSARGLGQPQHF
TRBJ2-4 | TRBD1 | TRBV3-1 | few | TGTGCCAGCAGCCAAGAGCCGGGACAGGGGTTTATAAGTTACTTC | CASSQEPGQGFISYF
TRBJ2-3 | . | TRBV7-2 | many | TGTGCCAGCAGCTTAGGGGATCCTTCGCAGTATTTT | CASSLGDPSQYF
TRBJ2-5 | . | TRBV11-1 | many | TGTGCCAGCACTCGGGGTGAGACCCAGTACTTC | CASTRGETQYF
TRBJ1-5 | . | TRBV12-3/TRBV12-4 | many | TGTGCCAGCAGTCCCTCGGGACAAGGCAATCAGCCCCAGCATTTT | CASSPSGQGNQPQHF
TRBJ2-2 | . | TRBV5-1 | many | TGCGCCAGCAGCCCAAGACAGGAGCGCACCGGGGAGCTGTTTTTT | CASSPRQERTGELFF
TRBJ1-5 | . | TRBV7-9 | many | TGTGCCAGCAGCTTAGGGGGGGAAGGTCAGCCCCAGCATTTT | CASSLGGEGQPQHF
TRBJ2-1 | . | TRBV7-8 | many | TGTGCCAGCAGCTTAGACCGGGGGCCGTACAATGAGCAGTTCTTC | CASSLDRGPYNEQFF
TRBJ2-1 | . | TRBV10-2 | many | TGCGCCAGCAGTCCAGGGGAAAACTACAATGAGCAGTTCTTC | CASSPGENYNEQFF
TRBJ2-2 | TRBD2 | TRBV6-1 | many | TGTGCCAGCAGTGAATTTGGTGGGAGGGCCGGGGAGCTGTTTTTT | CASSEFGGRAGELFF
TRBJ2-1 | TRBD2 | TRBV7-2 | many | TGTGCCAGCAGCTTAATGATGGGCGGGGGGCCCCTCAATGAGCAGTTCTTC | CASSLMMGGGPLNEQFF
TRBJ1-4 | . | TRBV2 | many | TGTGCCAGCAGTAACGACGGGGGTGTGAATGAAAAACTGTTTTTT | CASSNDGGVNEKLFF
TRBJ2-3 | . | TRBV5-8 | many | TGTGCCAGCAGTCGGAAGACAGATACGCAGTATTTT | CASSRKTDTQYF
TRBJ2-1 | . | TRBV10-3 | many | TGTGCCATCAGTCTGGCACACTCCTACAATGAGCAGTTCTTC | CAISLAHSYNEQFF
TRBJ1-2 | TRBD1 | TRBV12-3/TRBV12-4 | many | TGTGCCAGCAGGCGGGGGACAGAGAACTATGGCTACACCTTC | CASRRGTENYGYTF
TRBJ1-5 | . | TRBV20-1 | many | TGCAGTGTCCGGCGAGTGGGCCGGGGCAATCAGCCCCAGCATTTT | CSVRRVGRGNQPQHF
TRBJ2-7 | . | TRBV5-1 | few | TGCGCCAGCAGCCCGGACAGCGCCTACGAGCAGTACTTC | CASSPDSAYEQYF
TRBJ1-1 | TRBD1 | TRBV7-2 | . | TGTGCCAGCAGCGCGAGGGGGACAGGGGGGGTTGAAGCTTTCTTT | CASSARGTGGVEAFF
TRBJ2-3 | . | TRBV7-3 | many | TGTGCCAGCAGCGCCGACAGAAGCACAGATACGCAGTATTTT | CASSADRSTDTQYF
TRBJ2-2 | TRBD2 | TRBV5-5 | many | TGTGCCAGCAGCCGGAGGCCCGGCGGGAGGTCGGACACCGGGGAGCTGTTTTTT | CASSRRPGGRSDTGELFF
TRBJ1-1 | . | TRBV5-1 | many | TGCGCCAGCAGCCCATCCGGGACGCGAACTGAAGCTTTCTTT | CASSPSGTRTEAFF
TRBJ2-2 | . | TRBV5-1 | . | TGCGCCAGCAAAGACACGTCGAACACCGGGGAGCTGTTTTTT | CASKDTSNTGELFF
TRBJ2-2 | . | TRBV10-2 | many | TGCGCCAGCAGTGCGGTAGTCGGAGCGTCCGGGGAGCTGTTTTTT | CASSAVVGASGELFF
TRBJ2-1 | TRBD2 | TRBV20-1 | many | TGCAGTGCTAGTAACCCCACCCTAGCGGGGGGGAATGGTGAGCAGTTCTTC | CSASNPTLAGGNGEQFF
TRBJ2-3 | . | TRBV4-2 | . | TGTGCCAGCAGCCAAGGAAGTGCTAGCGGCACAGATACGCAGTATTTT | CASSQGSASGTDTQYF
TRBJ1-2 | . | TRBV30 | . | TGTGCCTGGAGAGTTCACTACAGGGTATCGACGGTTGGCTACACCTTC | CAWRVHYRVSTVGYTF
TRBJ2-7 | TRBD1 | TRBV7-3 | many | TGTGCCAGCAGCCCGGGACAGGGGGATTTCGACGAGCAGTACTTC | CASSPGQGDFDEQYF
TRBJ1-2 | TRBD1 | TRBV5-1 | few | TGCGCCAGCAGTCGGGCAGGGGGAGATCTTAACTATGGCTACACCTTC | CASSRAGGDLNYGYTF
TRBJ2-7 | . | TRBV5-1 | many | TGCGCCAGCAGCTTGGCCCCGGACGGGGACTACGAGCAGTACTTC | CASSLAPDGDYEQYF
TRBJ1-3 | . | TRBV29-1 | many | TGCAGCGTTGGGGTCTCTGGAAACACCATATATTTT | CSVGVSGNTIYF